This TCR beta chain is from a study of a mutant IDH1 vaccine in newly diagnosed glioma (dated by TCRdb to about 2021). Study-level background: Of the 32 patients who were treated, about 62% were male and roughly 38% were female, and the mean age was around 40 years. Before enrollment, most patients had been given radiochemotherapy with temozolomide as standard therapy, while the rest had received either radiotherapy alone or temozolomide alone. Six visits were used for peripheral blood collection: V03 (baseline), V05, V07, V10, V12 and V13. Longitudinal TCRB deep sequencing was done for 25 treated patients, wherever samples were available for exploratory analyses. General findings and caveats noted by the study authors: Vaccine-induced immune responses across multiple MHC alleles were detected in roughly 94% of patients. No apparent relationship was observed between pseudoprogression and alterations in the top peripheral T cell clonotypes detected by TCRB sequencing. PBMC samples for TCRB deep sequencing were selected based on availability. According to the authors, sample limitations meant that analyses of patient blood samples could not be reproduced.

As to this clone: Its antigen remains unidentified. There are no base qualities to consult, and no much larger clone falls within one base.

As encoded in the germline V gene (reference sequence), CDR1 is MNHNY while CDR2 is SVGAGI. V lost 5 bases and J lost 0 bases; the stretch between them is 8 bases long. Including cysteine and phenylalanine, the CDR3 has 15 amino acids. Kept here is only the CDR3 DNA, which spans 45 bases and is read in frame from base 1. In the paper's terms, the time point label means: baseline, week 1 (first vaccination visit). Sample treatment or condition, as interpreted from the label and publication: pre-vaccination baseline after standard-of-care therapy. Donors had newly diagnosed WHO grade 3 or 4 IDH1-mutant astrocytomas with loss of nuclear ATRX. The samples were drawn from NOA16, a multicentre, single-arm, open-label phase I trial in Germany that tested a mutant IDH1 peptide vaccine in humans for the first time. Visit V03 blood draws served as the baseline sample for immunogenicity testing. Genomic DNA for TCRB sequencing was extracted from EDTA blood using the DNeasy Blood and Tissue Kit.

The library was made by the immunoSEQ multiplex PCR assay. The hsTCRB Kit was used according to the manufacturer's protocol to amplify rearranged TCR beta chain sequences. TCRB libraries were sequenced on an Illumina MiSeq. Regarding the original processing steps: The proprietary platform of the kit vendor was used for demultiplexing, trimming and gene mapping. Not all clones reach the TCRdb copy of this immuneACCESS table, which keeps in-frame sequences only. Checked studies attribute under half of the gap to unresolved V genes and leave the rest unexplained. The D gene and trimming were derived from the DNA, and the V and J assignments and clone size from that table. This sample is represented by some 68,000 clones; 79% of them were singletons. More than 8% of the sample is in the top ten clones.

Here the sequenced sample was PBMCs, taken from a glioma patient treated with radiotherapy, temozolomide or both. The rearranged segments are TRBV6-6 and TRBJ2-6, with the D gene uncertain. The source is a man aged 45 to 65 with glioma. The CDR3 here reads CASSPSSSGANVLTF. At the DNA level, the sequence is TGTGCCAGCAGTCCGTCAAGCTCTGGGGCCAACGTCCTGACTTTC.